These T cell receptor beta chains were read from a single sample in a study of T-cell reconstitution after alpha-beta-depleted transplantation in children. TCRdb called the PCR reads again in MiXCR, with one record for every CDR3 protein. The sample yields about 500,000 distinct CDR3 sequences, around a third seen once. The sequenced sample was PBMCs from the stem cell graft donor, obtained from the stem cell graft. These receptors were collected from a human donor who donated a stem cell graft to a child with aplastic anemia. The CDR3 runs from the conserved cysteine through the conserved F or W. Fields, in order: V gene, clone size, D gene, J gene, CDR3 protein, CDR3 DNA. The D gene is left open where the match is weak. Size is stated for part of the rows, as once, few or many counts, or as a class when the clone is expanded.

V: TRBV5-1; size: few; D: .; J: TRBJ1-1; CDR3: CASSLGMRAFF; DNA: TGCGCCAGCAGCTTGGGGATGAGGGCTTTCTTT
V: TRBV6-1; size: few; D: .; J: TRBJ1-2; CDR3: CASNPDGTNYGYTF; DNA: TGTGCCAGCAACCCCGACGGAACTAACTATGGCTACACCTTC
V: TRBV3-1; size: once; D: TRBD1; J: TRBJ2-5; CDR3: CASRPGTGITETQYF; DNA: TGTGCCAGCAGACCCGGGACAGGGATTACCGAGACCCAGTACTTC
V: TRBV18; size: .; D: .; J: TRBJ1-2; CDR3: CASSPRQNSNYGYTF; DNA: TGTGCCAGCTCACCACGACAGAACTCTAACTATGGCTACACCTTC
V: TRBV5-4; size: .; D: TRBD2; J: TRBJ2-1; CDR3: CASSFLAGETNEQFF; DNA: TGTGCCAGCAGTTTTCTGGCGGGAGAGACCAATGAGCAGTTCTTC
V: TRBV20-1; size: few; D: TRBD2; J: TRBJ2-7; CDR3: CSAQGLGQSGRGQYF; DNA: TGCAGTGCGCAAGGGTTGGGGCAGAGCGGGAGGGGGCAGTACTTC
V: TRBV11-2; size: .; D: .; J: TRBJ1-1; CDR3: CASSLDVTIEAFF; DNA: TGTGCCAGCAGCTTGGATGTGACCATCGAAGCTTTCTTT
V: TRBV7-9; size: .; D: .; J: TRBJ2-3; CDR3: CASIGVTDTQYF; DNA: TGTGCCAGCATTGGGGTAACAGATACGCAGTATTTT
V: TRBV28; size: .; D: .; J: TRBJ2-3; CDR3: CASQNQGFGTDTQYF; DNA: TGTGCCAGCCAGAATCAGGGGTTTGGCACAGATACGCAGTATTTT
V: TRBV6-2/TRBV6-3; size: few; D: .; J: TRBJ1-1; CDR3: CASRILGGTEAFF; DNA: TGTGCCAGCAGAATCCTGGGGGGCACTGAAGCTTTCTTT
V: TRBV30; size: few; D: .; J: TRBJ1-5; CDR3: CAWSPTGVEPQHF; DNA: TGTGCCTGGAGCCCGACTGGGGTGGAGCCCCAGCATTTT
V: TRBV20-1; size: few; D: TRBD2; J: TRBJ2-1; CDR3: CSARGQGLAGFNEQFF; DNA: TGCAGTGCTAGAGGGCAGGGGCTAGCGGGGTTTAATGAGCAGTTCTTC
V: TRBV6-1; size: .; D: TRBD2; J: TRBJ2-6; CDR3: CASGRAGVSGANVLTF; DNA: TGTGCCAGCGGGCGGGCGGGAGTCTCTGGGGCCAACGTCCTGACTTTC
V: TRBV12-3/TRBV12-4; size: many; D: .; J: TRBJ1-1; CDR3: CASSLREGTEAFF; DNA: TGTGCCAGCAGTTTACGAGAGGGGACTGAAGCTTTCTTT
V: TRBV6-5; size: few; D: TRBD1; J: TRBJ1-2; CDR3: CASSLNRGMNYGYTF; DNA: TGTGCCAGCAGTCTCAACAGGGGAATGAACTATGGCTACACCTTC
V: TRBV30; size: .; D: TRBD2; J: TRBJ2-1; CDR3: CAWFTREGGGEQFF; DNA: TGTGCCTGGTTCACACGGGAGGGGGGGGGTGAGCAGTTCTTC
V: TRBV5-1; size: .; D: .; J: TRBJ2-3; CDR3: CASSPPWGQTQYF; DNA: TGCGCCAGCAGCCCACCCTGGGGGCAGACGCAGTATTTT
V: TRBV7-2; size: .; D: TRBD2; J: TRBJ2-7; CDR3: CASSLGLAGAVEQYF; DNA: TGTGCCAGCAGCTTAGGTCTAGCGGGAGCGGTCGAGCAGTACTTC
V: TRBV15; size: few; D: .; J: TRBJ1-1; CDR3: CATSRDAGVVTEAFF; DNA: TGTGCCACCAGCAGAGATGCGGGGGTGGTCACTGAAGCTTTCTTT
V: TRBV18; size: .; D: .; J: TRBJ1-1; CDR3: CASSRMRETGRGAAFF; DNA: TGTGCCAGCTCTCGGATGAGGGAAACGGGCAGGGGCGCAGCTTTCTTT
V: TRBV7-2; size: .; D: .; J: TRBJ2-1; CDR3: CASSSQGLVDNEQFF; DNA: TGTGCCAGCAGCAGCCAGGGTCTAGTCGACAATGAGCAGTTCTTC
V: TRBV27; size: .; D: TRBD1; J: TRBJ2-7; CDR3: CASSLNRGEQYF; DNA: TGTGCCAGCAGTTTGAACAGGGGCGAGCAGTACTTC
V: TRBV6-1; size: few; D: TRBD2; J: TRBJ2-1; CDR3: CASSTSLWGGIYNEQFF; DNA: TGTGCCAGCAGTACCTCCCTATGGGGGGGGATTTACAATGAGCAGTTCTTC
V: TRBV13; size: many; D: .; J: TRBJ2-3; CDR3: CASSGLERDTQYF; DNA: TGTGCCAGCAGCGGCCTGGAGAGAGATACGCAGTATTTT
V: TRBV11-2; size: .; D: TRBD2; J: TRBJ2-3; CDR3: CASSQYFRTSGSTDTQYF; DNA: TGTGCCAGCAGCCAGTACTTCAGGACTAGCGGGAGCACAGATACGCAGTATTTT
V: TRBV12-3/TRBV12-4; size: .; D: TRBD1; J: TRBJ1-5; CDR3: CASSSGTGGQPQHF; DNA: TGTGCCAGCAGTTCCGGGACAGGGGGTCAGCCCCAGCATTTT